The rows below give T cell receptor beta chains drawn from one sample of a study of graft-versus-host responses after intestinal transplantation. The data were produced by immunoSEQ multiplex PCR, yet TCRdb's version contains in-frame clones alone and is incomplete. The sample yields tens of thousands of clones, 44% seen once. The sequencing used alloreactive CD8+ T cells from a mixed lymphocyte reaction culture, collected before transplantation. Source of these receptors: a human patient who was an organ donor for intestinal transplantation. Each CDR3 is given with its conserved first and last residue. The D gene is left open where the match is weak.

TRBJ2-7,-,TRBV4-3,CASSPSSASYEQYF
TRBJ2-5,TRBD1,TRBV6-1,CASSGLPGTGQETQYF
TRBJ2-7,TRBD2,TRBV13,CASSLGTRRQEQYF
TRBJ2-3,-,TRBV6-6,CASGADTQYF
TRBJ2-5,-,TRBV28,CASSFETGLPETQYF
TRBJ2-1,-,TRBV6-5,CASSSMTEYNEQFF
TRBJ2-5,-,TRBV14,CASSQGHGGGQETQYF
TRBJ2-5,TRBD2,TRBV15,CATSPPPGGRIGTQYF
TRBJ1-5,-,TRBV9,CASSEGGQSPGQPQHF
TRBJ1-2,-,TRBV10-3,CAISEFYRQATRGYTF
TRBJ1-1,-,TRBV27,CASSFSPGRSEAFF
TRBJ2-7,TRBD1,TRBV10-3,CAARPPGTGSYEQYF
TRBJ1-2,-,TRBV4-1,CASSQEIAVYGYTF
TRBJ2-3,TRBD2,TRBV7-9,CASSPRGSGSLGTQYF
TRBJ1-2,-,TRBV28,CASSLDDSNYGYTF
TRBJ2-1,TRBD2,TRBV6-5,CASSYELAGGFF
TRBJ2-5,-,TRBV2,CASSEFVKGNQETQYF
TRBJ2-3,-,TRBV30,CAWSATSGADTQYF
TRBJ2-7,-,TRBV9,CASSPAGSSYEQYF
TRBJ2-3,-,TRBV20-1,CSPATDTQYF
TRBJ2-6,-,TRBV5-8,CASSQDKSGPSGANVLTF
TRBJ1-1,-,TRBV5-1,CASSLGPIGVNTEAFF
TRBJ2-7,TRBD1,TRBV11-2,CASSQDPPAGGYYEQYF
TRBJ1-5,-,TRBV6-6,CASSCSRGQPQHF
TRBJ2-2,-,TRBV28,CASSPPTAENTGELFF
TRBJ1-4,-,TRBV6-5,CASSYSTGNEKLFF
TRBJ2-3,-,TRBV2,CASRGEIADTQYF
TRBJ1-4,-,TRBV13,CASSPPGREKLFF
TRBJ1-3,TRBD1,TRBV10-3,CAIRTGGSGNTIYF
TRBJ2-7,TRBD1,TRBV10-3,CAISSMGTGQPYEQYF
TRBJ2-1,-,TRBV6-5,CASSQTGNEQFF
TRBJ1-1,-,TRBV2,CASSVFGGGGTEAFF
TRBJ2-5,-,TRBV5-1,CASSPYRAVRKTQYF
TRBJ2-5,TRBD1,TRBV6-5,CASSYLTGGEETQYF
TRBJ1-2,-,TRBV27,CASREGQLGGYTF
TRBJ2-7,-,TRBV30,CAWSSGGGSYEQYF
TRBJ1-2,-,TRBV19,CASSPPGSMDGYTF
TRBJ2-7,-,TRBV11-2,CASSLFPYEQYF
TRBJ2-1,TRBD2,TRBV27,CASSLGTSAYNEQFF
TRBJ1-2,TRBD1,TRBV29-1,CSVVGQGEGYTF
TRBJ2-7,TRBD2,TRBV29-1,CSVEVPSGRRGREQYF
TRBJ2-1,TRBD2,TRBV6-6,CASCPGLAEYNEQFF
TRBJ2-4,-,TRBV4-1,CASSHYTTRTIQYF
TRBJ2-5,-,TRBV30,CAWSTLETQYF
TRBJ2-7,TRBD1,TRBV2,CASSPTGAYEQYF
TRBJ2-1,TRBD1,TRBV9,CASSVEGQDYEQFF
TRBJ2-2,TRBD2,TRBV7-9,CASSSPTSGQNTGELFF
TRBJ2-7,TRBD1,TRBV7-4,CASSLTGGYEQYF